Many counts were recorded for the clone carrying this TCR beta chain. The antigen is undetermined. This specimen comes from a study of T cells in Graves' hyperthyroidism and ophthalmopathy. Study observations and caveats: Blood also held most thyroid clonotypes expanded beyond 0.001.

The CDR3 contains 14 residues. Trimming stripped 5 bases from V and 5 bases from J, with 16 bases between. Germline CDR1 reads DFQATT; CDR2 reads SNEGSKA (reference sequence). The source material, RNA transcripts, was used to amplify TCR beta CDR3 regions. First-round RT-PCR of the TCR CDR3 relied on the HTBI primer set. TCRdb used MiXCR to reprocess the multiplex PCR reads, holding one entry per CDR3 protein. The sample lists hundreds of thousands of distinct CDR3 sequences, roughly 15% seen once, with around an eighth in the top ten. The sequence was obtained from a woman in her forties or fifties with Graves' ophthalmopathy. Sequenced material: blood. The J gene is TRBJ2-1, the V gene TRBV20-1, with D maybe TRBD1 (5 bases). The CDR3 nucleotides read TGCAGTGCTTGTGACACGGACATTCACAATGAGCAGTTCTTC. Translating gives CSACDTDIHNEQFF.